The source of this T cell receptor (beta chain) is a study of beta chain features in type 1 diabetes (dated by TCRdb to the late 2010s). Context from the whole study: No differences in mean age, gender distribution, total cell number or subset yield were found between patients and healthy donors. A total of around 110,000,000 sorted cells were examined across all samples, and RNA yield correlated strongly with the number of cells per subset. The study compared TCRB repertoires of sorted circulating CD4+ T cell subsets between recently diagnosed type 1 diabetes patients and matched healthy donors. Regulatory and stem cell-like memory subsets were isolated from only 8 patients and about 8 healthy donors, whereas naive and central memory subsets came from all 30 or so donors.

Remarks on this clone: Its binding antigen is unknown. The input lacks base qualities; no much larger clone sits a single base away.

The entire amount of isolated RNA was reverse transcribed using the High Capacity cDNA Reverse Transcription Kit, so the sequenced TCRB transcripts were expressed ones. Deep immunoSEQ sequencing was performed on naive, central memory and regulatory T cell samples, with an average of roughly 3.6 million total reads per sample. After sorted cells were lysed in RLT buffer, RNA was extracted with DNase-treated RNeasy Micro or Mini kits, with the choice depending on cell number. Each cell subset was processed separately to prevent cross-contamination, with patient and healthy donor samples processed together. The immunoSEQ multiplex PCR was used to amplify TCRB sequences from cDNA, generating 87-bp fragments that spanned the CDR3 region. Amplicons were sequenced on the Illumina HiSeq platform. Turning to the authors' computational methods: Synthetic template baselines were used to correct PCR bias computationally, reads within Hamming distance 2 were collapsed, and singletons that could not be merged were discarded. Reads were aligned to IMGT to assign V, D and J genes, CDR3 length, and insertions or deletions at six rearrangement sites. Within each subset, clonotype counts were normalized to the number of sorted cells before true diversity and Gini coefficients were calculated with the tcR R package. The overlap coefficient, calculated on TCRB nucleotide sequences, was used to measure repertoire sharing. Out-of-frame TCRB sequences from naive cells were analyzed as a proxy for the pre-selection repertoire. The immuneACCESS repertoire file appears here via TCRdb, limited to in-frame rearrangements. These files lack a portion of the clones; in checked studies, under half of the deficit traces to unresolved V genes, and the cause of the others is not known. V and J calls and clone size are as listed in that table; D and trimming were resolved from the DNA. A total of 400,000 to 500,000 clones appear in this sample, approximately 15% of them only once. Of the sample, 0.03% to 0.04% falls within the top ten clones.

Overall study outcomes, separate from this receptor: A moderate but significant shortening of TCRB CDR3 length was observed in type 1 diabetes patients in all four CD4+ subsets. At VDJ recombination sites, patients with type 1 diabetes made fewer insertions and deleted more nucleotides, a pattern implying thymic rearrangement abnormalities. Naive, central memory and regulatory TCRB repertoires appeared to be more similar among patients than among healthy donors. PCR may preferentially amplify shorter templates, but because patient and control samples were amplified and corrected together, any resulting skew would affect both groups equally. Because cDNA was sequenced instead of genomic DNA, activated cells with high expression could be over-represented, although the groups did not differ in activation or CD3 levels. HLA sub-analyses involved small numbers of individuals, so any influence of HLA type on TCRB rearrangement remained unresolved.

Each donor gave one peripheral blood draw, approximately 110 mL on average, collected into heparinised tubes. A BD FACSAria II was used to sort naive, central memory, regulatory and stem cell-like memory CD4+ T cells with a panel that included CD45RO, CCR7, CD25, CD127, CD95 and CD27. Purity was above 95% for every sorted population. PBMCs were separated immediately by Lymphoprep density gradient centrifugation and were stained directly, without being cultured. So that batch effects would be minimized, each experiment stained and sorted samples in pairs, pairing one healthy donor with one patient. The V end loses 3 bases and the J end loses 8 bases, and a stretch of 11 bases separates them. CDR3 length: 13 amino acids, cysteine to phenylalanine. Left in the record is the CDR3 DNA by itself, 39 bases read in frame from the first base. Via the germline V gene, CDR1 is SGHAT and CDR2 FQNNGV.

The sequence came from a man aged 25-40 years in good health. Sequencing input: naive CD4+ T cells from blood. Read against the paper, the sample's cell subset or site label means: true naive CD4+ T cells. The chain uses TRBV11-2 and TRBJ2-1, with the identity of the D gene unclear. The CDR3 reads as follows: CASSFTITDEQFF. In nucleotide form, the sequence is TGTGCCAGCAGCTTTACGATTACGGATGAGCAGTTCTTC.